The T cell receptor (beta chain) under discussion was sequenced for a study of OX40 agonist ivuxolimab in advanced cancers. Study overall: Checkpoint inhibitors had been given previously to approximately 40% of patients. One hepatocellular carcinoma and two cutaneous melanoma patients partially responded.

Study-wide results and caveats: Relatively little clonal expansion, among the lowest observed, appeared in partial responders at 0.1-3.0 mg/kg.

This CDR3 contains 18 residues. From germline, CDR1 is LNHDA and CDR2 SQIVND (reference sequence). With 5 bases removed from V and 6 bases from J, the gap between germline ends came to 26 bases. Repertoires were generated with immunoSEQ multiplex PCR, while TCRdb's copy carries only in-frame clones and drops some. The table has some 96,000 clones, approximately 90% seen once. A word on this clone: As yet, its antigen is unknown.

Sequences were derived from CD4+ or CD8+ T cells sorted from blood, sampled in a trial of the OX40 agonist ivuxolimab. The TCR sequence derives from an adult with an advanced solid tumor such as melanoma, head and neck, liver or kidney cancer. The genes are TRBV19 and TRBJ2-1; tentatively, D is TRBD1 (5 bases). The DNA of the CDR3 is TGTGCCAGTAGTGTCTTGGGCAGGGCATCACAGGATGGCAATGAGCAGTTCTTC. It codes for CASSVLGRASQDGNEQFF. Combining the CDR3 with reference TRBV19 and TRBJ2-1 gives the whole variable domain DGGITQSPKYLFRKEGQNVTLSCEQNLNHDAMYWYRQDPGQGLRLIYYSQIVNDFQKGDIAEGYSVSREKKESFPLTVTSAQKNPTAFYLCASSVLGRASQDGNEQFFGPGTRLTVL.